A selection of T cell receptor beta chains follows, all from one sample in a study of beta chain features in type 1 diabetes. TCRdb's copy holds only in-frame clones and misses some; the assay was immunoSEQ multiplex PCR. The repertoire has 200,000 to 300,000 clones, 25% to 30% of them found once; the top ten carry roughly 4.1%. Sequencing was performed on central memory CD4+ T cells from blood. The receptors were sampled from a young man in good health. Each CDR3 is given without its conserved first and last residue.

V: TRBV15; J: TRBJ2-3; CDR3: ATSRDQDFPRNTQY
V: TRBV6-5; J: TRBJ2-4; CDR3: ASSWSAGVENIQY
V: TRBV4-3; J: TRBJ2-3; CDR3: ASSQDPTSRHGDTQY
V: TRBV10-3; J: TRBJ2-3; CDR3: AISEGQGTDTQY
V: TRBV30; J: TRBJ2-1; CDR3: AWSVLSFRQF
V: TRBV30; J: TRBJ2-6; CDR3: AWTSGKTGANVLT
V: TRBV27; J: TRBJ2-3; CDR3: ASSLRDTQY
V: TRBV29-1; J: TRBJ1-5; CDR3: SVETGGNQPQH
V: TRBV18; J: TRBJ1-2; CDR3: ASSPEQDGGYT
V: TRBV30; J: TRBJ1-1; CDR3: AWRGGLGHQNTEAF
V: TRBV7-6; J: TRBJ1-2; CDR3: ASSKLQGDGYT
V: TRBV5-1; J: TRBJ2-1; CDR3: ASSLGDRGSYNEQF
V: TRBV6-1; J: TRBJ2-7; CDR3: ASSEAYEQY
V: TRBV7-9; J: TRBJ1-5; CDR3: ASSLGTGTNQPQH
V: TRBV11-3; J: TRBJ2-7; CDR3: ASSPLRSSYEQY
V: TRBV15; J: TRBJ1-1; CDR3: ATSRIGNTEAF
V: TRBV5-1; J: TRBJ2-1; CDR3: ASSLMGGVNYNEQF
V: TRBV7-8; J: TRBJ2-1; CDR3: ASDQQGGANVYNEQF
V: TRBV29-1; J: TRBJ2-3; CDR3: SVENRERLSTDTQY
V: TRBV10-2; J: TRBJ2-7; CDR3: ASNNVPSYEQY
V: TRBV9; J: TRBJ1-1; CDR3: ASSAPQGGLNTEAF
V: TRBV5-6; J: TRBJ1-1; CDR3: ASSLFGVANTEAF
V: TRBV29-1; J: TRBJ2-3; CDR3: SVEGKAGRPDTQY
V: TRBV4-3; J: TRBJ2-5; CDR3: ASSQGPQTGKETQY
V: TRBV7-2; J: TRBJ2-5; CDR3: ASSFQGGGETQY
V: TRBV9; J: TRBJ2-3; CDR3: ASSVVGGAGTTVTQY
V: TRBV7-2; J: TRBJ1-6; CDR3: ASSLAGGGSPLH
V: TRBV6-6; J: TRBJ2-7; CDR3: ASSPGKGNEQY
V: TRBV10-3; J: TRBJ2-7; CDR3: AISDTGTGEQY
V: TRBV2; J: TRBJ1-2; CDR3: ASSDSNGNYGYT
V: TRBV7-9; J: TRBJ2-5; CDR3: ASSSAGEETQY
V: TRBV18; J: TRBJ2-5; CDR3: ASSPVVTGETQY
V: TRBV5-1; J: TRBJ2-1; CDR3: ASSWEGEQF
V: TRBV7-9; J: TRBJ1-1; CDR3: ASSRGSGRAF
V: TRBV29-1; J: TRBJ2-5; CDR3: SVAGSGETQY
V: TRBV19; J: TRBJ1-1; CDR3: ASTAGNLNTEAF
V: TRBV7-6; J: TRBJ1-2; CDR3: ASSLVGVGYT
V: TRBV18; J: TRBJ1-2; CDR3: ASSPRTGGFGYT
V: TRBV9; J: TRBJ2-1; CDR3: ASSQTSAAHNEQF
V: TRBV10-3; J: TRBJ2-3; CDR3: AISEWGGTDTQY
V: TRBV10-3; J: TRBJ2-3; CDR3: AISAGTGEDTQY
V: TRBV29-1; J: TRBJ1-2; CDR3: SVEETGRGFRGGYT
V: TRBV6-4; J: TRBJ2-1; CDR3: ASSLIYRYNEQF
V: TRBV7-9; J: TRBJ2-1; CDR3: ASSLVASLVNEQF
V: TRBV7-2; J: TRBJ2-4; CDR3: ASSPGGANIQY
V: TRBV9; J: TRBJ2-3; CDR3: ASSVAPRGPDTQY
V: TRBV7-8; J: TRBJ2-3; CDR3: ASSLDLTDTQY
V: TRBV30; J: TRBJ1-6; CDR3: AWGQGKNSPLH
V: TRBV7-2; J: TRBJ2-7; CDR3: ASSFGTSGRLSQSEQY